This T cell receptor beta chain was sequenced during a study of blood T cell repertoires in COVID-19 (dated by TCRdb to 2018 to 2021). About the investigation overall: Samples covering the acute and convalescent phases of COVID-19 were provided by collaborators in the United States, Italy and Spain. Deeply sampled blood TCRbeta repertoires from subjects exposed to, actively infected with, or recovered from COVID-19 were included in the dataset. Samples were obtained from the ongoing ImmuneRACE study (first 160 participants) and from over 1,000 subjects provided by 6 global collaborators. Where available, HLA class I and class II types were taken from metadata supplied by the sample provider and were not determined by assay-based typing. The repertoires were released in a freely available public database intended as a resource for research on the immune response to SARS-CoV-2. The material from the prospective study consisted of cDNA or gDNA derived from T cells, B-cell-depleted T cells, or PBMCs. The sample metadata nearly always contained a de-identified subject ID, COVID-19 status, age in years and sex.

TCRbeta CDR3 regions were amplified from genomic DNA using the immunoSEQ Assay, a bias-controlled multiplex PCR. Regarding the original processing steps: Within the assay, amplification of reference gene primers was used to estimate how many nucleated cells each sample contained. To quantify the absolute abundance of each unique TCRbeta CDR3 rearrangement, sequence reads were collapsed and filtered. For each sample, productive Simpson clonality was calculated as the square root of Simpson's diversity index over productive rearrangements. TCRdb carries this immuneACCESS record with in-frame sequences only. Its versions omit some clonotypes, under half of them owing to an unresolved V gene in the studies checked, with the rest unexplained. D and trimming come from the DNA, and the V and J calls and clone size come from that table. This sample holds 120,000 or so clones; about four fifths were observed only once. The biggest ten clones account for 3.5% to 5.5% of the sample.

The germline V gene (reference sequence) provides CDR1 LGHDT and CDR2 YNNKEL. Including cysteine and phenylalanine, the CDR3 has 17 amino acids. Just the 51-base CDR3 DNA is kept, in frame starting at base 1. The germline V and J ends show losses of 0 bases and 6 bases respectively, and no gene match explains 7 bases of the junction. Paper-wide results and their limitations: How much clinical and demographic metadata was included differed by source and by participant, and the metadata was provided uncurated.

The collaborating institutions used their own protocols to collect whole blood in K2EDTA tubes. For TCRbeta analysis, collaborator samples were shipped as frozen whole blood, as isolated PBMCs, or as DNA extracted from either sample type. Turning to this clone: What this receptor recognizes is not known. Base qualities were left out, and no much larger clone turns up one base away.

Specimen: peripheral blood. This sequence was found in a woman in her 70s with acute or convalescent COVID-19. The chain is encoded by TRBV3-1 (or the pseudogene TRBV3-2) joined to TRBJ2-1, and TRBD2 matches 11 of the central bases. The DNA sequence reads TGTGCCAGCAGCCAAGAGTGGTCTAGCGGGGGGCGCAATGAGCAGTTCTTC. Translation gives CASSQEWSSGGRNEQFF.